The 14 T cell receptor beta chains below all came from one sample that was sequenced in a study of blood T cell repertoires in COVID-19. This table comes from immunoSEQ multiplex PCR, and its TCRdb copy is limited to in-frame clones, with some not included. Seen here are 80,000 to 130,000 clones, over 75% observed once, and the top ten hold about 6.3%. The source material was peripheral blood. The receptors stem from a woman aged 55-69 years with acute or convalescent COVID-19.

The V and J genes are TRBV29-1 and TRBJ1-3; perhaps TRBD1 as D (5 bases). The CDR3 totals 10 residues. Germline V gene sequence: CDR1 SQVTM, CDR2 ANQGSEA. CDR3: CGAYGGTIYF. The CDR3 nucleotides are TGCGGCGCCTACGGGGGCACCATATATTTT.

The gene calls are TRBV28 and TRBJ1-1, with TRBD1 matching over 7 bases. This CDR3 has 13 amino acids. Germline CDR1 MDHEN, CDR2 SYDVKM. V gave up 5 bases and J gave up 5 bases; unmatched junction bases: 5. CDR3 protein: CASSRQGRTEAFF. CDR3 DNA sequence: TGTGCCAGCAGTCGACAGGGTCGAACTGAAGCTTTCTTT.

V is TRBV11-3 and J is TRBJ2-1; 10 bases line up with TRBD2. Germline V lookup: CDR1 SGHNT, CDR2 YENEEA. Trimming cost V 0 bases and J 9 bases; bases outside gene matches: 11. The CDR3 covers 17 residues. In nucleotides, the CDR3 is TGTGCCAGCAGCTTAGATAAGCTAGCGGGAGTATCACTTGAGCAGTTCTTC. Translation: CASSLDKLAGVSLEQFF.

The table lists this clone with a count of one. This sequence joins TRBV6-4 and TRBJ2-1, with 10 positions matching TRBD1. J lost 8 bases, V lost 4 bases, and 5 bases had no gene match. The CDR3 covers 14 residues. CDR1 is MRHNA and CDR2 is SNTAGT in the germline V gene. The CDR3 DNA is TGTGCCAGCAGTGCGACAGGGGGCGGGTATGAGCAGTTCTTC. Its translation: CASSATGGGYEQFF.

The chain uses TRBV3-1 (or the pseudogene TRBV3-2) and TRBJ1-2, with a tentative D call TRBD1 (6 bases). Between the trimmed V and J ends, which lost 7 bases and 7 bases, there was a span of 19 bases. CDR3 length: 14 residues. From germline, CDR1 is LGHDT and CDR2 YNNKEL (reference sequence). The CDR3 nucleotides are TGTGCCAGCAACGGGAATACAGGGATAGTTGGCTACACCTTC. Encoded protein: CASNGNTGIVGYTF.

The chain employs TRBV9 and TRBJ2-1; 7 bases map to TRBD2. Unmatched junction bases numbered 9, after V lost 4 bases and J lost 5 bases. Germline CDR1 is SGDLS and CDR2 is YYNGEE. This CDR3 region has 15 residues. DNA for the CDR3: TGTGCCAGCAGCCCTTACAGCGGGACTAACAATGAGCAGTTCTTC. Its protein product is CASSPYSGTNNEQFF.

The chain carries TRBV6-5 and TRBJ1-4; 9 nucleotides align to TRBD1. Germline trimming cut 6 bases from V and 8 bases from J; bases unmatched to any gene: 10. CDR3 size: 15 residues. The germline V gene has CDR1 MNHEY and CDR2 SVGAGI. The CDR3 region has the DNA TGTGCCAGCAGCCTCCGGGACAGGGAATTCGAAAAACTGTTTTTT. Translated, it gives CASSLRDREFEKLFF.

The V and J genes are TRBV19 and TRBJ1-2; possible D gene TRBD1, 6 bases. This CDR3 contains 13 residues. Trimming pared 5 bases from V and 4 bases from J, leaving 11 bases between. Germline-derived CDR1 and CDR2 are LNHDA and SQIVND (reference sequence). CDR3: CASSLADSYGYTF. CDR3 DNA sequence: TGTGCCAGTAGTCTTGCGGACAGCTATGGCTACACCTTC.

The chain has TRBV4-2 and TRBJ2-5; tentative D call: TRBD1 (6 bases). This CDR3 comprises 14 residues. The ends were cut back, 0 bases at V and 8 bases at J, with 13 bases in the middle. Germline CDR1 LGHNA, CDR2 YNFKEQ. The CDR3 reads CASSQEEQGGTQYF. In DNA form, the CDR3 reads TGTGCCAGCAGCCAAGAGGAACAGGGCGGCACCCAGTACTTC.

This chain connects TRBV12-3 or TRBV12-4 to TRBJ2-7, with TRBD2 matching over 7 bases. The trim removed 1 base at V and 5 bases at J, leaving 2 bases unmatched. There are 13 residues in the CDR3. The CDR3 here is CASSLVAGDEQYF. The CDR3 coding sequence is TGTGCCAGCAGTTTAGTGGCGGGGGACGAGCAGTACTTC.

The chain uses TRBV2 and TRBJ2-1; D not certain. The germline V and J ends were trimmed by 11 bases and 4 bases, with 9 bases remaining between them. This CDR3 contains 11 residues. Germline assignment: CDR1 SNHLY and CDR2 FYNNEI. DNA for the CDR3: TGTGCCGCGAGAGATTACAATGAGCAGTTCTTC. It specifies CAARDYNEQFF.

This chain links TRBV27 with TRBJ2-1, with D perhaps assigned TRBD1 or TRBD2 (9 bases each). This CDR3 is built from 19 residues. In germline, CDR1 is MNHEY, CDR2 SMNVEV (reference sequence). Trimming pared 6 bases from V and 2 bases from J, leaving 26 bases between. The CDR3 loop reads CASSRQGVAGALTYNEQFF. The CDR3 bases are TGTGCCAGCAGCCGACAGGGGGTAGCGGGAGCCCTTACCTACAATGAGCAGTTCTTC.

V gene TRBV5-1 combines with J gene TRBJ2-1, with TRBD2 matching over 13 bases. The length of the CDR3 is 18 residues. Germline CDR1 reads SGHRS; CDR2 reads YFSETQ. V was clipped by 0 bases and J by 0 bases; unmatched bases: 3. CDR3 protein: CASSLETSGRPSYNEQFF. The CDR3 bases are TGCGCCAGCAGCTTGGAGACTAGCGGGAGGCCCTCCTACAATGAGCAGTTCTTC. Full variable domain (outside the CDR3, taken from reference TRBV5-1 and TRBJ2-1): KAGVTQTPRYLIKTRGQQVTLSCSPISGHRSVSWYQQTPGQGLQFLFEYFSETQRNKGNFPGRFSGRQFSNSRSEMNVSTLELGDSALYLCASSLETSGRPSYNEQFFGPGTRLTVL.

V gene TRBV15 combines with J gene TRBJ2-1; 9 bases agree with TRBD2. The germline V gene has CDR1 LNHNV and CDR2 YYDKDF (reference sequence). The ends lost 7 bases at V and 7 bases at J; junction bases unmatched: 11. CDR3 length: 15 amino acids. Here the CDR3 DNA reads TGTGCCACCAAGAGCGGGAGGATATCAGTTAATGAGCAGTTCTTC. It codes for CATKSGRISVNEQFF.